This T cell receptor beta chain emerged from a study of type 1 regulatory T cells. As for the study in general: This in vitro CD4 product, T-allo10, is enriched for Tr1 cells and alloantigen-specific.

Study conclusions and caveats: Tr1 cells had a more restricted TCR repertoire than non-Tr1 cells.

The germline gives CDR1 DFQATT, CDR2 SNEGSKA (reference sequence). The CDR3 totals 14 residues. V dropped 6 bases and J dropped 3 bases, with 12 bases sitting between them. From the reads, TCRdb called clonotypes with MiXCR, one entry per CDR3 protein. The data contain roughly 60,000 distinct CDR3 sequences, less than 65% of them singletons. This clonotype appeared a few times. Antigen specificity is unknown. This rearrangement joins TRBV20-1 to TRBJ1-6; D is uncertain. This receptor was obtained from a human donor in good health. The sequenced material came from cultured non-Tr1 T cells, either the whole culture or a sorted T cell fraction (not recorded which). This chain's CDR3 is CSARPRDYNSPLHF. CDR3 DNA: TGCAGTGCAAGGCCGAGGGACTATAATTCACCCCTCCACTTT.